The 2 T cell receptor beta chains given below trace back to one sample, sequenced in a study of T cells in Graves' hyperthyroidism and ophthalmopathy. Amplified TCR beta CDR3 regions came from RNA transcripts. The study used the HTBI primer set for a first-round RT-PCR of the TCR CDR3. MiXCR, run by TCRdb on the multiplex PCR reads, gives a single entry per CDR3 protein. The sample has some 580,000 distinct CDR3 sequences; about 16% are singletons. Sequenced sample: blood. The source is a woman in her thirties or forties with Graves' ophthalmopathy.

Only a few counts were recorded for this clonotype. The rearrangement joins TRBV20-1 to TRBJ2-1; 7 bases align to TRBD2. After removal of 3 bases from V and 8 bases from J, the junction contained 10 bases not matched to a gene. CDR1 is DFQATT, CDR2 SNEGSKA, per germline (reference sequence). This CDR3 comprises 14 residues. The DNA of the CDR3 is TGCAGTGCTAGCGGGGGGACCCTTGGGGATGAGCAGTTCTTC. It is translated as CSASGGTLGDEQFF.

This clonotype was observed many times. The genes are TRBV20-1 and TRBJ2-5; D unresolved. This CDR3 region has 14 residues. Trimming removed 5 bases from V and 7 bases from J, with 20 bases in between. Germline values: CDR1 DFQATT, CDR2 SNEGSKA (reference sequence). This CDR3 reads CSAAMDARVGTQYF. In nucleotides, the CDR3 is TGCAGTGCTGCAATGGACGCTCGCGTGGGGACCCAGTACTTC.